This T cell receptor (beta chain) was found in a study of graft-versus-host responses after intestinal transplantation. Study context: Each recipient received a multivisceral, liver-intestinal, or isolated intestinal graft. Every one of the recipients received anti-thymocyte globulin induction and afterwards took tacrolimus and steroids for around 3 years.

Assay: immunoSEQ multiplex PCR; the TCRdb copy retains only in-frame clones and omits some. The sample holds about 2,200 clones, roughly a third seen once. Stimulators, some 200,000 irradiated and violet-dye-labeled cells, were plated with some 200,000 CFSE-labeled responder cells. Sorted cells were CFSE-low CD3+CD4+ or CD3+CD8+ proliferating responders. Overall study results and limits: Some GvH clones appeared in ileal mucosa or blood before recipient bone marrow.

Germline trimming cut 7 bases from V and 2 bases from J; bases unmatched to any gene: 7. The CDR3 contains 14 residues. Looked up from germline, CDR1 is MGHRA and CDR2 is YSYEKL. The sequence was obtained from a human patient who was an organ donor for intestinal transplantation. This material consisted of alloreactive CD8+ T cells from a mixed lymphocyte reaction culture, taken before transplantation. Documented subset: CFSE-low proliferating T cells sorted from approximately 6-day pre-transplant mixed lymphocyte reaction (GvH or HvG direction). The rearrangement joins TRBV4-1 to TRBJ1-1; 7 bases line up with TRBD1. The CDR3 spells CASNPGTENTEAFF. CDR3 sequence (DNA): TGCGCCAGCAACCCGGGGACAGAAAACACTGAAGCTTTCTTT.